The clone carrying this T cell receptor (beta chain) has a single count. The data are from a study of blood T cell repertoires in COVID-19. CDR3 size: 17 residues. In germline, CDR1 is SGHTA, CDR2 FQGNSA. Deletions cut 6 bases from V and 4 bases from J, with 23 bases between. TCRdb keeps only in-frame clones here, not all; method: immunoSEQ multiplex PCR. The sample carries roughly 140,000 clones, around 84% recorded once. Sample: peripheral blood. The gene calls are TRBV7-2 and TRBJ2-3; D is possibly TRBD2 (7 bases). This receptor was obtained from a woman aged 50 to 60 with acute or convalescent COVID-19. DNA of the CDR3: TGTGCCAGCAGACCTAAAAACGGGGGGCTTCAAGCAGATACGCAGTATTTT. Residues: CASRPKNGGLQADTQYF.